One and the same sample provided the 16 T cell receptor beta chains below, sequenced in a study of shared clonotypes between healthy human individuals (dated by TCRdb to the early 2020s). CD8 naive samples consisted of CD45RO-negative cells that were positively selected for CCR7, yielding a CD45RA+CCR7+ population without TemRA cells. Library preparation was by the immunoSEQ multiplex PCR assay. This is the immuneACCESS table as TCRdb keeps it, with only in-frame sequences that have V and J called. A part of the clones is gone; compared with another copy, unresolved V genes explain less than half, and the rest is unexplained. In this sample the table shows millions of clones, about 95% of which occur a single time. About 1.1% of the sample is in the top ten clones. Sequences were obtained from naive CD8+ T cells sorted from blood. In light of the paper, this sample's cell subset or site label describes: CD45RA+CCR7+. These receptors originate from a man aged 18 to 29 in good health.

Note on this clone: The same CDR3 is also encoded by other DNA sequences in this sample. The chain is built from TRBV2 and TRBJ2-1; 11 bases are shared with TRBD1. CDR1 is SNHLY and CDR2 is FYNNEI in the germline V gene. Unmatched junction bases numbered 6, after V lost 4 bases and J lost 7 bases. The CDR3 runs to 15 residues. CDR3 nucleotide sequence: TGTGCCAGCAGTGCCGGACAGGGGGCTGGGAATGAGCAGTTCTTC. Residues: CASSAGQGAGNEQFF.

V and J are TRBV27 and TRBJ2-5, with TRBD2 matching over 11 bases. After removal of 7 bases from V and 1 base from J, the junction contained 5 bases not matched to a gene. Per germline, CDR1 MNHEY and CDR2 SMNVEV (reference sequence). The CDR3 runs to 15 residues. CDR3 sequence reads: CASKILAGAQETQYF. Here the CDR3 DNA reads TGTGCCAGCAAGATACTAGCGGGGGCCCAAGAGACCCAGTACTTC.

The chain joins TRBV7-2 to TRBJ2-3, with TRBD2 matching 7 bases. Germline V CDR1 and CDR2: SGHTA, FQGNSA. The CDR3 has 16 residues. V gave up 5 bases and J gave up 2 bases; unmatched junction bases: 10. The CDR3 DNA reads TGTGCCAGCAGCCACTCTAGCGGCCGCTACACAGATACGCAGTATTTT. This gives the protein CASSHSSGRYTDTQYF. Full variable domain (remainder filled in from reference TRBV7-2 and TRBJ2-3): GAGVSQSPSNKVTEKGKDVELRCDPISGHTALYWYRQSLGQGLEFLIYFQGNSAPDKSGLPSDRFSAERTGGSVSTLTIQRTQQEDSAVYLCASSHSSGRYTDTQYFGPGTRLTVL.

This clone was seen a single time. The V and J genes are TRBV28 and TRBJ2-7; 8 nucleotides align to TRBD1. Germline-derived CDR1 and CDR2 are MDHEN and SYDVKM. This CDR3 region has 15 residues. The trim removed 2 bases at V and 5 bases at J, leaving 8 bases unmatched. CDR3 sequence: CASSLVAGGRDEQYF. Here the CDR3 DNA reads TGTGCCAGCAGTTTAGTCGCAGGGGGCAGGGACGAGCAGTACTTC.

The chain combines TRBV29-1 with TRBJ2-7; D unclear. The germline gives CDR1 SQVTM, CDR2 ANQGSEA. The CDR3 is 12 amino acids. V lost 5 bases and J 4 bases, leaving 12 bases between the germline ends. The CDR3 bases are TGCAGCGTTCAACAGACCTCTTACGAGCAGTACTTC. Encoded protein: CSVQQTSYEQYF.

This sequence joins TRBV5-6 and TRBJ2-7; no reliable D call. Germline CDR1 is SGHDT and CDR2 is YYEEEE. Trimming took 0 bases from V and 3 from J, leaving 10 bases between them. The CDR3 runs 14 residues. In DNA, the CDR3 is TGTGCCAGCAGCTTGGTGGCAGGTTTCTACGAGCAGTACTTC. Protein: CASSLVAGFYEQYF.

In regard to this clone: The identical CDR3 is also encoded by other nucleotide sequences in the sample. The CDR3 bases are TGTGCCAGCTCACCACTCAGGGGATCCTCCTACGAGCAGTACTTC. This codes for CASSPLRGSSYEQYF. This chain connects TRBV18 to TRBJ2-7; tentative D call: TRBD1 (6 bases). The CDR3 spans 15 residues. With 1 base removed from V and 0 bases from J, the gap between germline ends came to 10 bases. The germline gives CDR1 KGHSH, CDR2 LQKENI.

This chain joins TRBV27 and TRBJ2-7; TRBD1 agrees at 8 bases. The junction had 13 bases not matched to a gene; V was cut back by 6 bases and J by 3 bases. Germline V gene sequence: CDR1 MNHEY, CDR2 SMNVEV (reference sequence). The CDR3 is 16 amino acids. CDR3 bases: TGTGCCAGCAGGCCTCCGTCCGGGACAGGCTACTACGAGCAGTACTTC. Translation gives CASRPPSGTGYYEQYF.

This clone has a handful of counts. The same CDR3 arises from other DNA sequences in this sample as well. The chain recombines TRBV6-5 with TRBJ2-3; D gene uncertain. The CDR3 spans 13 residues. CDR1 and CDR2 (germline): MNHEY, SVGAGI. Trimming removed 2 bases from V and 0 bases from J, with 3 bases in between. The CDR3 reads CASSYVSTDTQYF. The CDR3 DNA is TGTGCCAGCAGTTACGTCAGCACAGATACGCAGTATTTT.

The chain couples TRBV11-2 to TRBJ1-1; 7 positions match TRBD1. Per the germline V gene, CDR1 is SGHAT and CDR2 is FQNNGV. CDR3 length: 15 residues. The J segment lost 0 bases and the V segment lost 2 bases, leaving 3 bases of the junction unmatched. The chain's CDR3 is CASSLSGQMNTEAFF. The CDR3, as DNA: TGTGCCAGCAGCTTATCGGGACAGATGAACACTGAAGCTTTCTTT.

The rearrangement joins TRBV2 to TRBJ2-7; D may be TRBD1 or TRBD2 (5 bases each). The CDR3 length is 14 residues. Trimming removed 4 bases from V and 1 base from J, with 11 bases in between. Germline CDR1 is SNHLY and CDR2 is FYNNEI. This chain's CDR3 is CASSGDAWSYEQYF. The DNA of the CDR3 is TGTGCCAGCAGTGGGGACGCCTGGTCCTACGAGCAGTACTTC.

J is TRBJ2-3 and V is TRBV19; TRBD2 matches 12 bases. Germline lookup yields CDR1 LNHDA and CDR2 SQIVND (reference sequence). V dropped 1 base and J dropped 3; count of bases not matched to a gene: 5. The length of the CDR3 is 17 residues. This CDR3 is CASSIVSSGRGTDTQYF. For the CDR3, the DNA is TGTGCCAGTAGTATAGTGTCTAGCGGGAGGGGTACAGATACGCAGTATTTT.

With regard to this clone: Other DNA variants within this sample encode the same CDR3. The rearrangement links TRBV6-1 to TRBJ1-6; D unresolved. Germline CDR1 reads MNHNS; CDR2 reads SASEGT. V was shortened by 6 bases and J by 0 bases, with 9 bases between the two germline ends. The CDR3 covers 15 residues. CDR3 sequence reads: CASRAESSYNSPLHF. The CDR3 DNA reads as TGTGCCAGCAGAGCAGAGAGCTCCTATAATTCACCCCTCCACTTT.

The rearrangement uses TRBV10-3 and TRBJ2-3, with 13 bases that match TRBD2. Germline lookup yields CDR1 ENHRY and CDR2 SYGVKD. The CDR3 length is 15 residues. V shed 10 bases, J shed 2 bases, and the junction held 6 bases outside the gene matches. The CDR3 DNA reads TGTGCCAGCGCCGGGACTAGCGGGGACACAGATACGCAGTATTTT. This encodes CASAGTSGDTDTQYF.

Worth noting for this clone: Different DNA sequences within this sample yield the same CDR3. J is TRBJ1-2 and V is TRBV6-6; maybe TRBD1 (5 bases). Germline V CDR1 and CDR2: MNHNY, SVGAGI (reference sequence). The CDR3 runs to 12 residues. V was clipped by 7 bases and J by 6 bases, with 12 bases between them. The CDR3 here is CASTLGGDGYTF. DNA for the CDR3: TGTGCCAGCACCCTTGGGGGTGATGGCTACACCTTC.

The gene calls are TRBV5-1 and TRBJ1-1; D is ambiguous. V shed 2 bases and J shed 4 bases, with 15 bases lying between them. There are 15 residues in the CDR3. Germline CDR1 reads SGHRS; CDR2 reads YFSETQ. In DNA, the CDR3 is TGCGCCAGCAGCTTCGAACTCTTCGGAGTCACTGAAGCTTTCTTT. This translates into CASSFELFGVTEAFF.